The 11 T cell receptor beta chains presented below share a single source sample, sequenced in a study of naive and memory T cell subsets (dated by TCRdb to about 2017). Libraries came from UMI-ligation and nested PCR. TCRdb records Illumina MiSeq as the sequencer. The beta constant-region primer consisted of an equimolar mixture of two oligonucleotides that together covered TRBC1 and TRBC2. TCRdb applied fastp at Q25 and MiXCR to the public reads, then kept only in-frame beta chains. Each CDR3 protein gets just one entry, which takes the most common genes and DNA from the rows behind it. This sample lists over 25,000 distinct CDR3 sequences; 9.5% to 12% were detected once. The ten largest clones add up to about a sixth of the sample. Material: effector memory CD4+ T cells from blood. In the paper's terms, the cell subset or site label means: effector memory, CD45RA- CD27-. The origin of the receptors is a human donor in good health.

This clonotype was recorded a few times. The chain joins TRBV2 to TRBJ2-5, with D perhaps matching TRBD1 (6 bases). With 6 bases removed from V and 7 bases from J, the gap between germline ends came to 18 bases. In germline, CDR1 is SNHLY, CDR2 FYNNEI. CDR3 length: 14 amino acids. CDR3 loop: CASRDRQATGTQYF. In DNA form, the CDR3 reads TGTGCCAGCAGGGATCGACAGGCCACCGGGACCCAGTACTTC.

This clonotype has only a few counts. The chain joins TRBV12-3 or TRBV12-4 to TRBJ1-2, with D possibly matching TRBD1 (5 bases). CDR3 length: 16 amino acids. Trimming took off 4 bases at V and 3 bases at J, with 18 bases between the two ends. The CDR3 protein is CASSSTDRVGDYGYTF. The CDR3 DNA sequence: TGTGCCAGCAGTTCCACCGATCGGGTGGGGGACTATGGCTACACCTTC.

This clonotype has at least ten counts. This chain uses TRBV28 with TRBJ2-3; 7 bases are shared with TRBD1. V was clipped by 7 bases and J by 4 bases; unmatched bases: 11. The CDR3 is 15 amino acids. Germline V gene sequence: CDR1 MDHEN, CDR2 SYDVKM. The CDR3 region is CASTPLDRESDTQYF. In DNA, the CDR3 is TGTGCCAGCACCCCCCTCGACAGGGAGTCAGATACGCAGTATTTT.

This clonotype has at least ten counts. V and J are TRBV7-8 and TRBJ2-7; D not certain. Looked up from germline, CDR1 is SGHVS and CDR2 is FQNEAQ. This CDR3 is built from 11 residues. V dropped 5 bases and J dropped 6 bases, with 8 bases sitting between them. In DNA, the CDR3 is TGTGCCAGCAGCCTCAGGAGCGAGCAGTACTTC. It encodes CASSLRSEQYF. Full variable domain (outside the CDR3, taken from reference TRBV7-8 and TRBJ2-7): GAGVSQSPRYKVAKRGQDVALRCDPISGHVSLFWYQQALGQGPEFLTYFQNEAQLDKSGLPSDRFFAERPEGSVSTLKIQRTQQEDSAVYLCASSLRSEQYFGPGTRLTVT.

This clonotype has a count of ten or more. The chain uses TRBV25-1 and TRBJ1-3, with TRBD1 matching 7 bases. This CDR3 contains 17 residues. Germline V gene sequence: CDR1 MGHDK, CDR2 SYGVNS. V lost 6 bases, J lost 0 bases, and 11 bases stayed unmatched. CDR3: CASRPPRGQSSGNTIYF. CDR3 nucleotide sequence: TGTGCCAGCAGACCTCCGAGGGGACAGAGCTCTGGAAACACCATATATTTT.

This clonotype has only a few counts. V gene TRBV12-3 or TRBV12-4 combines with J gene TRBJ1-6, with D hard to call. This CDR3 spans 13 amino acids. The V and J ends lost 4 bases and 10 bases respectively, with 11 bases between them. The CDR3 loop is CASSSSVRSPLHF. The CDR3 coding sequence is TGTGCCAGCAGTTCTTCCGTACGGTCACCCCTCCACTTT.

V is TRBV11-2 and J is TRBJ2-5, with 8 bases that match TRBD2. After removal of 1 base from V and 3 bases from J, the junction contained 1 base not matched to a gene. There are 14 residues in the CDR3. Germline V gene lookup returns CDR1 SGHAT and CDR2 FQNNGV. CDR3 sequence reads: CASSLAGGKETQYF. The CDR3, as DNA: TGTGCCAGCAGCTTAGCGGGAGGGAAAGAGACCCAGTACTTC.

This clonotype was detected ten times or more. The rearrangement links TRBV6-4 to TRBJ2-3, with D tentatively TRBD1 or TRBD2 (6 bases each). Germline V gene sequence: CDR1 MRHNA, CDR2 SNTAGT. The CDR3 contains 12 residues. V was trimmed by 10 bases and J by 9 bases, leaving 17 bases between them. In nucleotides, the CDR3 is TGTGCCACCCGGGCACAGGGAGGAACGCAGTATTTT. Translation gives CATRAQGGTQYF.

This chain joins TRBV20-1 and TRBJ1-4, with D perhaps matching TRBD1 (6 bases). CDR3 length: 17 amino acids. V shed 1 base and J shed 2 bases, with 17 bases lying between them. Looked up from germline, CDR1 is DFQATT and CDR2 is SNEGSKA (reference sequence). The CDR3: CSARATQGKRTNEKLFF. CDR3 nucleotide sequence: TGCAGTGCTAGAGCCACACAGGGTAAACGGACTAATGAAAAACTGTTTTTT.

V gene TRBV7-3 combines with J gene TRBJ2-5; 7 bases match TRBD2. The germline CDR1 and CDR2 sequences are SGHTA and FQGTGA. Losses at the gene ends were 4 bases for V and 5 bases for J; bases not matched to a gene: 10. The CDR3 consists of 15 residues. The CDR3 bases are TGTGCCAGCAGCTCGGGGGACGGGAGGCTCGAGACCCAGTACTTC. Its protein product is CASSSGDGRLETQYF.

The chain links TRBV7-2 to TRBJ1-1; maybe TRBD1 (5 bases). Trimming removed 7 bases at V and 0 bases at J, with 15 bases between. This CDR3 is built from 15 residues. Germline V gene sequence: CDR1 SGHTA, CDR2 FQGNSA. For the CDR3, the DNA is TGTGCCAGCACAAGACCGGGACGGATGAACACTGAAGCTTTCTTT. It encodes CASTRPGRMNTEAFF. The full variable domain, with the rest looked up from reference TRBV7-2 and TRBJ1-1, is GAGVSQSPSNKVTEKGKDVELRCDPISGHTALYWYRQSLGQGLEFLIYFQGNSAPDKSGLPSDRFSAERTGGSVSTLTIQRTQQEDSAVYLCASTRPGRMNTEAFFGQGTRLTVV.